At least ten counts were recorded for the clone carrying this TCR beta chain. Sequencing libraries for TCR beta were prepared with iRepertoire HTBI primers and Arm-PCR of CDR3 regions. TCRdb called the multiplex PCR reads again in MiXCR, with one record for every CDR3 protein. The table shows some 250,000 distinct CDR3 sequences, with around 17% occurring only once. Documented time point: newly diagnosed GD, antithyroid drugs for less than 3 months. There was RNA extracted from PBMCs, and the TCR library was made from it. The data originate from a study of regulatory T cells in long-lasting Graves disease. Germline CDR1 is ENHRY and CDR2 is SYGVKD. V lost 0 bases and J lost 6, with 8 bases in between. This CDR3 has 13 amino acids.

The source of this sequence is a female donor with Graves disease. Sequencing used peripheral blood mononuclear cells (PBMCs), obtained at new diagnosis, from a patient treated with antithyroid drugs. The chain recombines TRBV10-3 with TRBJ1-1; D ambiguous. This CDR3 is CAISESTVAEAFF. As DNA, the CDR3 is TGTGCCATCAGTGAGTCGACGGTTGCTGAAGCTTTCTTT.